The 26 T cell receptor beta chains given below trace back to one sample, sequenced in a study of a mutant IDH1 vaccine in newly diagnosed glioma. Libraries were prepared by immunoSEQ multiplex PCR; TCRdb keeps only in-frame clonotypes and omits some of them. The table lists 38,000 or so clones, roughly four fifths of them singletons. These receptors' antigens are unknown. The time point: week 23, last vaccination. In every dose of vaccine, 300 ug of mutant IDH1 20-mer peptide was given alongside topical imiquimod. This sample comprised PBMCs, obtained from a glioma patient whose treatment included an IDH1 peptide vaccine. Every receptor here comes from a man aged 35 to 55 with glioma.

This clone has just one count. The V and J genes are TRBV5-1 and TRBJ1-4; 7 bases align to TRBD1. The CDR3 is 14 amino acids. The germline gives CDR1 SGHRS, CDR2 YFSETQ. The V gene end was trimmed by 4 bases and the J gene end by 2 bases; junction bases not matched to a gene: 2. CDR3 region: CASSLGQTNEKLFF. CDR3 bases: TGCGCCAGCAGCCTGGGACAGACTAATGAAAAACTGTTTTTT.

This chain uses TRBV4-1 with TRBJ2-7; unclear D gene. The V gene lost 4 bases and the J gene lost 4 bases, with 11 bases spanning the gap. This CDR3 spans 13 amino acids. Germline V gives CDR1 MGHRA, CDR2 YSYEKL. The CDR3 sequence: CASSPEGFYEQYF. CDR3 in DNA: TGCGCCAGCAGCCCAGAAGGATTTTACGAGCAGTACTTC.

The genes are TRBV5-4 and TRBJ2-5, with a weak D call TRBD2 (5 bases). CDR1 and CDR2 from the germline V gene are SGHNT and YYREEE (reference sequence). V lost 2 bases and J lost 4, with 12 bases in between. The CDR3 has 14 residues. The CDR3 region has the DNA TGTGCCAGCAGCTTAGTGGGAGTTGGAGAGACCCAGTACTTC. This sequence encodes CASSLVGVGETQYF.

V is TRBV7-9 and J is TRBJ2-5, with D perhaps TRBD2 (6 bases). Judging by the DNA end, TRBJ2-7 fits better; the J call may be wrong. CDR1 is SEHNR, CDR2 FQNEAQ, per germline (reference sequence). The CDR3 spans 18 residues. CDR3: CASSLARGHGSGVNEQYF. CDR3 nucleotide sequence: TGTGCCAGCAGCTTAGCGCGAGGACATGGATCGGGAGTGAACGAGCAGTACTTC.

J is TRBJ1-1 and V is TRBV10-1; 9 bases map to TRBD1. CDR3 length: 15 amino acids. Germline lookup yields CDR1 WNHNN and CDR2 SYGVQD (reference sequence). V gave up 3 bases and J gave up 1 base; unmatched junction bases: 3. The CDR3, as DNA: TGCGCCAGCAGTGACCCGGGACAGGGGAACACTGAAGCTTTCTTT. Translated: CASSDPGQGNTEAFF.

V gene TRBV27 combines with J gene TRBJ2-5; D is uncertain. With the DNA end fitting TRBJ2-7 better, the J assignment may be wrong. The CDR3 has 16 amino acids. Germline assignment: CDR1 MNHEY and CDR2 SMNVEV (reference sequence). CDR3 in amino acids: CASSPRPLSSFYEQYF. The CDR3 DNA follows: TGTGCCAGCAGTCCTCGGCCTCTATCTAGTTTCTACGAGCAGTACTTC.

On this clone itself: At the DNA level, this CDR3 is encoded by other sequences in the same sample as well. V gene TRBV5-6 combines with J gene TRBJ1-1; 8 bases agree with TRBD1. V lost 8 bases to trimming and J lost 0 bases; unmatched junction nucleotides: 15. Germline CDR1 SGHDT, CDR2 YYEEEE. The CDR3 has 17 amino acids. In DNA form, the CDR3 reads TGTGCCAGTACTTCAACAGGGGGGGATTGGATGAACACTGAAGCTTTCTTT. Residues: CASTSTGGDWMNTEAFF.

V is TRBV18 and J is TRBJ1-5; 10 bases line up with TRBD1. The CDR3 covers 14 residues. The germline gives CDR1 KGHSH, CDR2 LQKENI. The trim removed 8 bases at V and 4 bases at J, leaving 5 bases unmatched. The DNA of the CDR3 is TGTGCCAGCACCGGGACAGGGGTAAATCAGCCCCAGCATTTT. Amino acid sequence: CASTGTGVNQPQHF.

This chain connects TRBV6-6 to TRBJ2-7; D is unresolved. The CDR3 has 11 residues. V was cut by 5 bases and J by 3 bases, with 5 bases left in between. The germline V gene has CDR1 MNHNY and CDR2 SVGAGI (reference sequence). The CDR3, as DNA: TGTGCCAGCAGTGGCGTCTACGAGCAGTACTTC. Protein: CASSGVYEQYF.

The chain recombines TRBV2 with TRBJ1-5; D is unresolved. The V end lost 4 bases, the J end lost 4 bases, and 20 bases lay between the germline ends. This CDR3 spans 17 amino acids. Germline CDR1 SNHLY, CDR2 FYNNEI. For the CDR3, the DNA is TGTGCCAGCAGTGGGTTTAGCGGCAGGATAGCGAATCAGCCCCAGCATTTT. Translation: CASSGFSGRIANQPQHF.

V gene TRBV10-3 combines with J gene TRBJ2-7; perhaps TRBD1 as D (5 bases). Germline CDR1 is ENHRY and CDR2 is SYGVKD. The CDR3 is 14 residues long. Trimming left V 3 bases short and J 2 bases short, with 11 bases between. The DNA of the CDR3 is TGTGCCATCAGTGAAAGGCAGGGAACCTACGAGCAGTACTTC. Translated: CAISERQGTYEQYF.

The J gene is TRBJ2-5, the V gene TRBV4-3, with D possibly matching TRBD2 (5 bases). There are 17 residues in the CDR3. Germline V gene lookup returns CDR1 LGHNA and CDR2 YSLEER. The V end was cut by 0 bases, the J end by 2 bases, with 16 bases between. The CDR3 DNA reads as TGCGCCAGCAGCCAAGATACTACCGGGGTTAGACAAGAGACCCAGTACTTC. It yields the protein CASSQDTTGVRQETQYF.

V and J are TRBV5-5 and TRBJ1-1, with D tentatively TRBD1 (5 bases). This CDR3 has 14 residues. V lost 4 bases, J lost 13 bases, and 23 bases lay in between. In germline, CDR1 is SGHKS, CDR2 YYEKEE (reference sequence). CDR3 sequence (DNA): TGTGCCAGCAGCCGGACATTCCAGAACACTGAAAATTTCTTT. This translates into CASSRTFQNTENFF. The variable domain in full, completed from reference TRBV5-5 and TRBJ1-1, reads DAGVTQSPTHLIKTRGQQVTLRCSPISGHKSVSWYQQVLGQGPQFIFQYYEKEERGRGNFPDRFSARQFPNYSSELNVNALLLGDSALYLCASSRTFQNTENFFGQGTRLTVV.

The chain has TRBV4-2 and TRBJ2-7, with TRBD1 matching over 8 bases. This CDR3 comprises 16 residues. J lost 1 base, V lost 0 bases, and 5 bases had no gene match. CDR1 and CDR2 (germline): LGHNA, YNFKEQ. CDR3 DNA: TGTGCCAGCAGCCAAGAGGCCGGGACAGGATCCTACGAGCAGTACTTC. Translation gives CASSQEAGTGSYEQYF.

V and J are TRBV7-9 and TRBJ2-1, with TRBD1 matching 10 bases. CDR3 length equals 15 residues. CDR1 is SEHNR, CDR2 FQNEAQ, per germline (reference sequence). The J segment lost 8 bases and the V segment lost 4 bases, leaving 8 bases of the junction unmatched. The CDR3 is CASSWTGGFEDEQFF. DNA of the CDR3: TGTGCCAGCAGCTGGACAGGGGGTTTTGAGGATGAGCAGTTCTTC.

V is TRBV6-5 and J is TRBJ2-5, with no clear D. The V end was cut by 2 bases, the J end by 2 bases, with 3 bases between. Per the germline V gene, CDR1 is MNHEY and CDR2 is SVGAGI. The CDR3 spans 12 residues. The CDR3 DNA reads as TGTGCCAGCAGTTACGGGCAAGAGACCCAGTACTTC. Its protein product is CASSYGQETQYF.

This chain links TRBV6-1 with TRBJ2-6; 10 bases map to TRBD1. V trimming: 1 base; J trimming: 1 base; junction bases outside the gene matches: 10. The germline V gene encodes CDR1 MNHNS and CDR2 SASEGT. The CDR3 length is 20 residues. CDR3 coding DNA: TGTGCCAGCAGTGAAGGGGCGCGGGGGACAGGGGATTCTGGGGCCAACGTCCTGACTTTC. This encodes CASSEGARGTGDSGANVLTF.

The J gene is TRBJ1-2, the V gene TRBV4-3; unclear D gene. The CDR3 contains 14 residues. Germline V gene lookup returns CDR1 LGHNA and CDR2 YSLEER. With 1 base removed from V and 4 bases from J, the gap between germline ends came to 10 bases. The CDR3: CASSQGLGLYGYTF. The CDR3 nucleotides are TGCGCCAGCAGCCAAGGCCTGGGCCTCTATGGCTACACCTTC.

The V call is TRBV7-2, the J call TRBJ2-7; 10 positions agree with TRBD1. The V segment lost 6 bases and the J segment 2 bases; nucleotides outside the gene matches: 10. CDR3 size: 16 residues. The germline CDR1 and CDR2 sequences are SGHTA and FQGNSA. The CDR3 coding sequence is TGTGCCAGCAGACTGACAGGGGGCGCGTCCGCCTACGAGCAGTACTTC. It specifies CASRLTGGASAYEQYF. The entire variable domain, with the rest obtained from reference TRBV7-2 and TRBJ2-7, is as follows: GAGVSQSPSNKVTEKGKDVELRCDPISGHTALYWYRQSLGQGLEFLIYFQGNSAPDKSGLPSDRFSAERTGGSVSTLTIQRTQQEDSAVYLCASRLTGGASAYEQYFGPGTRLTVT.

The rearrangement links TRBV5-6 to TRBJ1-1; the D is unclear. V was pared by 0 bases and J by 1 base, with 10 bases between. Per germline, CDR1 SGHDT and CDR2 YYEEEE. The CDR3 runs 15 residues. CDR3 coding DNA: TGTGCCAGCAGCTTGGCGCAGGCAGGGAACACTGAAGCTTTCTTT. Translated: CASSLAQAGNTEAFF.

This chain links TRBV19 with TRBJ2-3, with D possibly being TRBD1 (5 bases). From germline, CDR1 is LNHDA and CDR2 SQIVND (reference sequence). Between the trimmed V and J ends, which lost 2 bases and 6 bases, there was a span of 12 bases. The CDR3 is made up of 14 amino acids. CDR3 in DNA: TGTGCCAGTAGTATAAGGGCTCCAGGGGATACGCAGTATTTT. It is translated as CASSIRAPGDTQYF.

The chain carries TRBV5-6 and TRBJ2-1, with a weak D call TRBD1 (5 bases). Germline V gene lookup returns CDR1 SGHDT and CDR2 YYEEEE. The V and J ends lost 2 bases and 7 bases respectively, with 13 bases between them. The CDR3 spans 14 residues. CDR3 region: CASSLVTVRNEQFF. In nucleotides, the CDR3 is TGTGCCAGCAGCTTAGTGACAGTTAGAAATGAGCAGTTCTTC.

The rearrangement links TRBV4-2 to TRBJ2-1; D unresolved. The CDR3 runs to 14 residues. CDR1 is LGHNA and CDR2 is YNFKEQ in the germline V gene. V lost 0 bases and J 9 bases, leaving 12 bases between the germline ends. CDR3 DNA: TGTGCCAGCAGCCAAGAGCGGATACTTGGTGAGCAGTTCTTC. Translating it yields CASSQERILGEQFF.

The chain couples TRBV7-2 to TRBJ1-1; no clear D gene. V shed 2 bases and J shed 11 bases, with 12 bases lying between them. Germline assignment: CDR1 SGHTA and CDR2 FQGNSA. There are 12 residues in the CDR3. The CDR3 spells CASSLPGKDAFF. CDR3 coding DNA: TGTGCCAGCAGCTTACCCGGGAAAGACGCTTTCTTT.

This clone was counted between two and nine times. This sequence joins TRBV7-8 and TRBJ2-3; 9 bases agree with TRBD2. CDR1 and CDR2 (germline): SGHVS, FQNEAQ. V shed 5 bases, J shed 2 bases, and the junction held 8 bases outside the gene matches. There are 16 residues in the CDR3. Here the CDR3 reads CASSPIASGATDTQYF. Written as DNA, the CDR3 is TGTGCCAGCAGCCCCATCGCTAGCGGGGCCACAGATACGCAGTATTTT. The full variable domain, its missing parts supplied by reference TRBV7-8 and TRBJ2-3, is GAGVSQSPRYKVAKRGQDVALRCDPISGHVSLFWYQQALGQGPEFLTYFQNEAQLDKSGLPSDRFFAERPEGSVSTLKIQRTQQEDSAVYLCASSPIASGATDTQYFGPGTRLTVL.

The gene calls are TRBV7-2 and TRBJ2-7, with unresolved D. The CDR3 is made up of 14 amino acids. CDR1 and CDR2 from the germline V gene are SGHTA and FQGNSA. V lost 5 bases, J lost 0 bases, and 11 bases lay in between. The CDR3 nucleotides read TGTGCCAGCAGCCCAATTTTGACCTCCTACGAGCAGTACTTC. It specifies CASSPILTSYEQYF.